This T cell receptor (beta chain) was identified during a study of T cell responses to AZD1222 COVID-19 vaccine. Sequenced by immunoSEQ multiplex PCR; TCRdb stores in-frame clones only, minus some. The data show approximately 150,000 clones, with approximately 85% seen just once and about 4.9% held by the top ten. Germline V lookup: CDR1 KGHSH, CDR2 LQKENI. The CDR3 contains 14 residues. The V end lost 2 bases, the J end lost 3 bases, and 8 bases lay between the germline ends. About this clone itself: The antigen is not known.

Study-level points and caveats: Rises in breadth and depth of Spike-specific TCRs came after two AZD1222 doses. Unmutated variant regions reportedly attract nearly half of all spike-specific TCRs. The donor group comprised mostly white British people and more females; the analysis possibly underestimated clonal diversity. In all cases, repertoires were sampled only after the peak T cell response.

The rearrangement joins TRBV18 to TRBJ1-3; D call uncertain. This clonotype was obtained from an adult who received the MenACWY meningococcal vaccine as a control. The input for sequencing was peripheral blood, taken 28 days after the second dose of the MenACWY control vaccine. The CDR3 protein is CASSPGFRGNTIYF. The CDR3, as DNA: TGTGCCAGCTCACCAGGGTTTCGTGGAAACACCATATATTTT.